Below are 32 T cell receptor beta chains sequenced from a single sample in a study of T cells in Graves' hyperthyroidism and ophthalmopathy. Amplification yielded TCR beta CDR3 regions, with RNA transcripts as the source. The HTBI primer set was used in a first-round RT-PCR of the TCR CDR3. TCRdb called the multiplex PCR reads again in MiXCR, with one record for every CDR3 protein. The sample consists of 600,000 to 750,000 distinct CDR3 sequences, around 16% of them appearing once. The sequenced material came from blood. These receptors were collected from a man aged 50 or older with Graves' hyperthyroidism.

This chain connects TRBV12-3 or TRBV12-4 to TRBJ2-5, with D unclear. V lost 2 bases and J 1 base, leaving 8 bases between the germline ends. The CDR3 has 14 amino acids. DNA of the CDR3: TGTGCCAGCAGTTTACCCCGGTCCCAAGAGACCCAGTACTTC. Its protein is CASSLPRSQETQYF.

The chain is built from TRBV27 and TRBJ2-7, with D maybe TRBD1 (5 bases). Germline CDR1 MNHEY, CDR2 SMNVEV (reference sequence). This CDR3 contains 16 residues. V gave up 6 bases and J gave up 5 bases, with 23 bases separating them. CDR3 nucleotide sequence: TGTGCCAGCAGCCACCCCTCAGGGTCCCCTGAAGACGAGCAGTACTTC. Protein sequence: CASSHPSGSPEDEQYF.

This clonotype was observed many times. The chain employs TRBV28 and TRBJ1-6, with D uncertain. Trimming shortened V by 8 bases and J by 6 bases, and 8 bases separated the two germline ends. This CDR3 has 12 residues. Germline lookup yields CDR1 MDHEN and CDR2 SYDVKM. The CDR3 reads CASYVGNSPLHF. CDR3 DNA: TGTGCCAGCTACGTTGGTAATTCACCCCTCCACTTT.

This clonotype was observed at least ten times. CDR3 protein: CAWSQGGGYTF. The CDR3 bases are TGTGCCTGGAGTCAAGGGGGCGGCTACACCTTC. The rearrangement joins TRBV30 to TRBJ1-2, with 7 bases fitting TRBD1. Trimming took 2 bases from V and 8 from J; bases not matched to a gene: 2. Germline V gives CDR1 GTSNPN, CDR2 SVGIG (reference sequence). The CDR3 is made up of 11 amino acids.

In this sample, this clonotype turned up many times. The rearrangement links TRBV3-1 to TRBJ1-1; the D gene is possibly TRBD1 (5 bases). The V gene lost 2 bases and the J gene lost 0 bases, with 7 bases spanning the gap. Germline-derived CDR1 and CDR2 are LGHDT and YNNKEL (reference sequence). CDR3 size: 14 residues. CDR3: CASSQTDMNTEAFF. As DNA, the CDR3 is TGTGCCAGCAGCCAAACGGACATGAACACTGAAGCTTTCTTT.

This clonotype showed up many times. This chain links TRBV28 with TRBJ1-1, with TRBD1 identical over 7 bases. The V gene end was trimmed by 6 bases and the J gene end by 3 bases; junction bases not matched to a gene: 7. The CDR3 extends over 14 amino acids. Germline CDR1 reads MDHEN; CDR2 reads SYDVKM. The CDR3 DNA sequence: TGTGCCAGCAGACTAGGGGGCGCCTACACTGAAGCTTTCTTT. Amino acid sequence: CASRLGGAYTEAFF.

As to this clonotype: The junction differs from germline at one of its ends, possibly a read error. This rearrangement joins TRBV12-3 or TRBV12-4 to TRBJ1-2; D gene unclear. The CDR3 covers 16 residues. CDR3 DNA: TGTGCCAGCAGTTTAGGCCGGGTCGTAACTAACTATGGCTACATCTTC. Residues: CASSLGRVVTNYGYIF.

The CDR3 DNA follows: TGTGCCTGGTCCCGGGACTACGAGCAGTACTTC. Translating gives CAWSRDYEQYF. The genes are TRBV30 and TRBJ2-7, with a possible D match to TRBD2 (5 bases). The CDR3 is 11 residues long. The ends were cut back, 5 bases at V and 3 bases at J, with 8 bases in the middle. In germline, CDR1 is GTSNPN, CDR2 SVGIG (reference sequence).

The CDR3 nucleotides read TGCGCCAGCACGTCTCAGGGGATTCACCCTGGAAACACCATATATTTT. Translating gives CASTSQGIHPGNTIYF. This chain joins TRBV4-1 and TRBJ1-3, with D possibly matching TRBD1 (6 bases). The V and J ends lost 7 bases and 2 bases respectively, with 18 bases between them. CDR3 length equals 16 residues. Germline values: CDR1 MGHRA, CDR2 YSYEKL.

V gene TRBV9 combines with J gene TRBJ2-1; no reliable D call. V was trimmed by 0 bases and J by 4 bases, leaving 14 bases between them. The CDR3 loop spans 16 amino acids. The germline CDR1 and CDR2 sequences are SGDLS and YYNGEE. DNA for the CDR3: TGTGCCAGCAGCGTAGAGGCGGTGCCCTTTTACAATGAGCAGTTCTTC. It encodes CASSVEAVPFYNEQFF. The whole variable domain, filled in from reference TRBV9 and TRBJ2-1, reads DSGVTQTPKHLITATGQRVTLRCSPRSGDLSVYWYQQSLDQGLQFLIQYYNGEERAKGNILERFSAQQFPDLHSELNLSSLELGDSALYFCASSVEAVPFYNEQFFGPGTRLTVL.

The gene calls are TRBV28 and TRBJ2-7, with 12 bases matching TRBD2. Germline values: CDR1 MDHEN, CDR2 SYDVKM. V lost 4 bases and J lost 7; bases outside the gene matches: 5. This CDR3 spans 14 amino acids. The CDR3 sequence is CASSWTSGEREQYF. The CDR3, as DNA: TGTGCCAGCAGTTGGACTAGCGGGGAGAGGGAGCAGTACTTC.

This clonotype has ten or more counts. The CDR3 DNA follows: TGTGCCAGCAGTTTAATGAGCGGGAGCTCCTACAATGAGCAGTTCTTC. Protein product: CASSLMSGSSYNEQFF. V is TRBV27 and J is TRBJ2-1; TRBD2 agrees at 8 bases. The junction had 3 bases not matched to a gene; V was cut back by 2 bases and J by 0 bases. There are 16 residues in the CDR3. From germline, CDR1 is MNHEY and CDR2 SMNVEV (reference sequence).

The chain recombines TRBV2 with TRBJ2-7; 7 nucleotides match TRBD1. CDR3 size: 13 residues. J gave up 6 bases and V 7 bases, and 9 bases lay outside the gene matches. Per germline, CDR1 SNHLY and CDR2 FYNNEI. The CDR3 protein is CASKGAQVAEQYF. The CDR3 nucleotides are TGTGCCAGCAAGGGGGCGCAGGTGGCCGAGCAGTACTTC.

The sample holds a few counts of this clonotype. The chain uses TRBV18 and TRBJ1-1, with D unresolved. The CDR3 totals 15 residues. Trimming took 6 bases from V and 1 from J, leaving 15 bases between them. Germline-derived CDR1 and CDR2 are KGHSH and LQKENI. For the CDR3, the DNA is TGTGCCAGCTCCCCGATGGAAGTGGGGAACACTGAAGCTTTCTTT. Its translation: CASSPMEVGNTEAFF.

The sample holds many counts of this clonotype. V is TRBV20-1 and J is TRBJ2-7; possibly TRBD1 for D (6 bases). The CDR3 totals 14 residues. Trimming removed 6 bases from V and 4 bases from J, with 19 bases in between. Germline-derived CDR1 and CDR2 are DFQATT and SNEGSKA (reference sequence). The CDR3 is CSADVGTGPYEQYF. The CDR3 region has the DNA TGCAGTGCCGACGTAGGTACAGGGCCATACGAGCAGTACTTC.

This clonotype has only a few counts. In DNA, the CDR3 is TGTGCCAGCACTTTTCGTGGAAACACCATATATTTT. Its protein is CASTFRGNTIYF. V is TRBV12-3 or TRBV12-4 and J is TRBJ1-3; D gene unclear. V shed 7 bases and J shed 3 bases, with 7 bases lying between them. The CDR3 runs 12 residues.

This clonotype was detected many times. This chain links TRBV28 with TRBJ2-3; no firm D call. This CDR3 has 13 amino acids. The V gene's germline CDR1 is MDHEN and CDR2 SYDVKM. Between the trimmed V and J ends, which lost 3 bases and 0 bases, there was a span of 4 bases. The CDR3 nucleotides are TGTGCCAGCAGTTTGAGCAGCACAGATACGCAGTATTTT. This encodes CASSLSSTDTQYF.

The chain joins TRBV7-9 to TRBJ2-3, with a possible D match to TRBD2 (6 bases). Germline lookup yields CDR1 SEHNR and CDR2 FQNEAQ (reference sequence). V lost 5 bases and J 0 bases, leaving 15 bases between the germline ends. CDR3 length: 16 amino acids. The CDR3 sequence is CASSAPRDTSTDTQYF. The DNA of the CDR3 is TGTGCCAGCAGCGCACCGCGGGATACTAGCACAGATACGCAGTATTTT.

This clonotype was seen ten or more times. The chain carries TRBV2 and TRBJ1-2; weak D call: TRBD1 (6 bases). Between the trimmed V and J ends, which lost 8 bases and 8 bases, there was a span of 15 bases. Looked up from germline, CDR1 is SNHLY and CDR2 is FYNNEI. CDR3 length equals 12 residues. CDR3 coding DNA: TGTGCCAGCGCCCCGGGGGCGCGGGGCTACACCTTC. Translated: CASAPGARGYTF.

The sample holds many counts of this clonotype. The chain joins TRBV9 to TRBJ1-1; no firm D call. The CDR3 is made up of 14 amino acids. Germline values: CDR1 SGDLS, CDR2 YYNGEE. V lost 2 bases and J lost 1, with 9 bases in between. CDR3 coding DNA: TGTGCCAGCAGCGTCACCGGGAAGAACACTGAAGCTTTCTTT. Protein sequence: CASSVTGKNTEAFF.

The chain joins TRBV12-3 or TRBV12-4 to TRBJ1-5; D is uncertain. Trimming removed 6 bases at V and 0 bases at J, with 15 bases between. The CDR3 runs to 16 residues. CDR3 sequence reads: CASSSRPPYSNQPQHF. The DNA for the CDR3 is TGTGCCAGCAGCTCTAGACCGCCCTATAGCAATCAGCCCCAGCATTTT.

This clonotype has a count of ten or more. J is TRBJ2-1 and V is TRBV15; D might be TRBD2 (6 bases). This CDR3 has 15 amino acids. The V gene's germline CDR1 is LNHNV and CDR2 YYDKDF (reference sequence). V lost 3 bases, J lost 8 bases, and 17 bases lay in between. The CDR3 protein is CATSSGGLTFYEQFF. As DNA, the CDR3 is TGTGCCACCAGCAGTGGTGGACTAACCTTCTATGAGCAGTTCTTC.

This rearrangement joins TRBV19 to TRBJ2-5, with D hard to call. The CDR3 is 15 residues long. CDR1 LNHDA and CDR2 SQIVND come from the germline V gene (reference sequence). V was shortened by 4 bases and J by 0 bases, with 12 bases between the two germline ends. CDR3 in DNA: TGTGCCAGTAGTACAACCGATCCTAACCAAGAGACCCAGTACTTC. As protein: CASSTTDPNQETQYF.

This clonotype has more than one count but fewer than ten. The chain links TRBV5-6 to TRBJ2-1; 10 positions agree with TRBD2. Germline V gives CDR1 SGHDT, CDR2 YYEEEE. Trimming took 5 bases from V and 8 from J; bases not matched to a gene: 13. This CDR3 has 16 amino acids. The CDR3 sequence is CASSPGDASGSHEQFF. CDR3 in DNA: TGTGCCAGCAGTCCGGGAGACGCTAGCGGGAGCCATGAGCAGTTCTTC.

There are a few counts of this clonotype. This chain connects TRBV25-1 to TRBJ2-6; 7 nucleotides match TRBD1. V shed 2 bases and J 4 bases; nucleotides not matched to a gene: 2. Per the germline V gene, CDR1 is MGHDK and CDR2 is SYGVNS. This CDR3 has 15 residues. The DNA for the CDR3 is TGTGCCAGCAGTGAAGGGACAGCCGGGGCCAACGTCCTGACTTTC. It codes for CASSEGTAGANVLTF. The variable domain in full, with the rest retrieved from reference TRBV25-1 and TRBJ2-6, is EADIYQTPRYLVIGTGKKITLECSQTMGHDKMYWYQQDPGMELHLIHYSYGVNSTEKGDLSSESTVSRIRTEHFPLTLESARPSHTSQYLCASSEGTAGANVLTFGAGSRLTVL.

V usage is TRBV6-1 and J usage is TRBJ1-1; D gene unclear. Trimming shortened V by 5 bases and J by 6 bases, and 22 bases separated the two germline ends. Germline CDR1 reads MNHNS; CDR2 reads SASEGT. The CDR3 loop spans 16 amino acids. CDR3 sequence (DNA): TGTGCCAGCAGTCCCGGAGAGGAGGGAACATACGCTGAAGCTTTCTTT. Protein product: CASSPGEEGTYAEAFF.

The chain has TRBV2 and TRBJ1-2; D gene unclear. The V end was cut by 9 bases, the J end by 5 bases, with 13 bases between. CDR3 length: 12 amino acids. Germline-derived CDR1 and CDR2 are SNHLY and FYNNEI. As DNA, the CDR3 is TGTGCCAGTAGGGAGGACGGGTATGGCTACACCTTC. Amino acids: CASREDGYGYTF.

This clonotype was seen a few times. The V call is TRBV7-2, the J call TRBJ2-2; D gene uncertain. V shed 9 bases and J shed 1 base, with 12 bases lying between them. Per the germline V gene, CDR1 is SGHTA and CDR2 is FQGNSA. The length of the CDR3 is 14 residues. The CDR3 DNA sequence: TGTGCCAGGAAGGACGGAGTGAACACCGGGGAGCTGTTTTTT. Translated, it gives CARKDGVNTGELFF.

The chain recombines TRBV20-1 with TRBJ2-2; TRBD2 aligns across 7 bases. V gave up 6 bases and J gave up 4 bases; unmatched junction bases: 8. From germline, CDR1 is DFQATT and CDR2 SNEGSKA (reference sequence). The CDR3 has 14 amino acids. DNA of the CDR3: TGCAGTGCATCGACCGGGGGGAGCACCGGGGAGCTGTTTTTT. This codes for CSASTGGSTGELFF.

Of note for this clonotype: Possible read error: a much larger clone is one base away. The V gene is TRBV5-1, the J gene TRBJ2-7; 8 bases line up with TRBD1. This CDR3 is built from 14 residues. The V gene's germline CDR1 is SGHRS and CDR2 YFSETQ. The CDR3 protein is CASSPSTGVGEHYF. The CDR3 region has the DNA TGCGCCAGCAGCCCATCGACAGGGGTGGGAGAGCACTACTTC.

This chain links TRBV20-1 with TRBJ2-1; 8 nucleotides agree with TRBD2. This CDR3 region has 15 residues. Per the germline V gene, CDR1 is DFQATT and CDR2 is SNEGSKA (reference sequence). V was pared by 4 bases and J by 4 bases, with 9 bases of the junction left unmatched. This CDR3 reads CSATRAGVGYNEQFF. CDR3 DNA sequence: TGCAGTGCTACCAGAGCGGGAGTAGGTTACAATGAGCAGTTCTTC.

This clonotype has ten or more counts. The chain joins TRBV2 to TRBJ2-5; 11 nucleotides line up with TRBD1. Germline V gene lookup returns CDR1 SNHLY and CDR2 FYNNEI. The CDR3 has 17 residues. J lost 6 bases, V lost 3 bases, and 12 bases had no gene match. CDR3 nucleotide sequence: TGTGCCAGCAGTGATAGGATTCCGGGACAGGGGGGAAAGACCCAGTACTTC. Encoded protein: CASSDRIPGQGGKTQYF.